The 25 T cell receptor beta chains given below trace back to one sample, sequenced in a study of T cell repertoires in cytomegalovirus infection. TCRdb used MiXCR to reprocess the reads, holding one entry per CDR3 protein. The sample includes some 400,000 distinct CDR3 sequences, around 18% of them seen just once. Material: PBMCs. The receptors were sampled from a human donor in good health (CMV status not recorded). Some clones in this sample may be carry-over from other donors' samples.

The chain combines TRBV4-1 with TRBJ2-3; 8 bases line up with TRBD1. Unmatched junction bases numbered 5, after V lost 6 bases and J lost 3 bases. This CDR3 comprises 14 residues. Looked up from germline, CDR1 is MGHRA and CDR2 is YSYEKL. The CDR3 spells CASRKRTGTDTQYF. DNA of the CDR3: TGCGCCAGCAGAAAGAGGACAGGGACAGATACGCAGTATTTT.

The rearrangement links TRBV2 to TRBJ2-1; the D gene could be TRBD1 or TRBD2 (6 bases each). The CDR3 loop spans 14 amino acids. V lost 6 bases and J 4 bases, leaving 13 bases between the germline ends. From germline, CDR1 is SNHLY and CDR2 FYNNEI. For the CDR3, the DNA is TGTGCCAGCAGATCCGGGGGCGAGTACAATGAGCAGTTCTTC. Translated, it gives CASRSGGEYNEQFF.

This clonotype was seen only a few times. The V and J genes are TRBV18 and TRBJ2-2; 7 bases align to TRBD1. Germline values: CDR1 KGHSH, CDR2 LQKENI. The CDR3 is 16 amino acids. V trimming: 1 base; J trimming: 6 bases; junction bases outside the gene matches: 8. Here the CDR3 reads CASSPLDREGSGELFF. In DNA, the CDR3 is TGTGCCAGCTCACCACTCGACAGGGAAGGATCCGGGGAGCTGTTTTTT.

In this sample, this clonotype turned up many times. This chain connects TRBV7-2 to TRBJ2-1; 9 positions match TRBD2. V was clipped by 1 base and J by 4 bases; unmatched bases: 2. Germline CDR1 and CDR2: SGHTA and FQGNSA. The CDR3 runs to 15 residues. The CDR3 reads CASSLELAGYNEQFF. CDR3 DNA sequence: TGTGCCAGCAGCTTAGAACTAGCGGGTTACAATGAGCAGTTCTTC.

This CDR3 is CASSQEAGVTIYF. CDR3 nucleotides: TGTGCCAGCAGCCAAGAGGCTGGGGTCACCATATATTTT. The rearrangement links TRBV3-1 to TRBJ1-3; D is ambiguous. The CDR3 is 13 amino acids. The germline V gene has CDR1 LGHDT and CDR2 YNNKEL (reference sequence). Trimming took off 0 bases at V and 9 bases at J, with 9 bases between the two ends. The whole variable domain, filled in from reference TRBV3-1 and TRBJ1-3, reads DTAVSQTPKYLVTQMGNDKSIKCEQNLGHDTMYWYKQDSKKFLKIMFSYNNKELIINETVPNRFSPKSPDKAHLNLHINSLELGDSAVYFCASSQEAGVTIYFGEGSWLTVV.

At least ten counts were recorded for this clonotype. V gene TRBV7-2 combines with J gene TRBJ2-1; 7 bases agree with TRBD2. Germline values: CDR1 SGHTA, CDR2 FQGNSA. The CDR3 runs 18 residues. Trimming removed 2 bases from V and 3 bases from J; junction bases left unmatched: 13. The CDR3 nucleotides are TGTGCCAGCAGCTTAAGGGCGGCGCTGCAGCGGGGCTACAATGAGCAGTTCTTC. This translates into CASSLRAALQRGYNEQFF.

The chain couples TRBV5-5 to TRBJ1-4; tentative D call: TRBD1 (6 bases). Germline V gene lookup returns CDR1 SGHKS and CDR2 YYEKEE (reference sequence). V was shortened by 4 bases and J by 4 bases, with 11 bases between the two germline ends. The CDR3 is made up of 14 amino acids. This chain's CDR3 is CASSRTARNEKLFF. CDR3 nucleotides: TGTGCCAGCAGCCGGACAGCCCGTAATGAAAAACTGTTTTTT.

This clonotype was picked up many times. J is TRBJ2-1 and V is TRBV7-2; 9 bases are a match to TRBD2. This CDR3 has 16 amino acids. The V gene end was trimmed by 3 bases and the J gene end by 6 bases; junction bases not matched to a gene: 9. From germline, CDR1 is SGHTA and CDR2 FQGNSA. Here the CDR3 reads CASSFVMAGGPNEQFF. DNA for the CDR3: TGTGCCAGCAGCTTTGTGATGGCGGGGGGGCCCAATGAGCAGTTCTTC.

This clonotype turned up a few times. V and J are TRBV28 and TRBJ2-1; 13 bases fit TRBD2. CDR3 length: 17 residues. The ends lost 4 bases at V and 3 bases at J; junction bases unmatched: 6. Germline V gene data show CDR1 as MDHEN and CDR2 as SYDVKM. The CDR3 reads CASSSWTSGGVYNEQFF. Here the CDR3 DNA reads TGTGCCAGCAGTTCCTGGACTAGCGGGGGAGTCTACAATGAGCAGTTCTTC.

This chain uses TRBV5-4 with TRBJ2-1; possibly TRBD1 for D (5 bases). Deletions cut 4 bases from V and 9 bases from J, with 20 bases between. Germline assignment: CDR1 SGHNT and CDR2 YYREEE (reference sequence). The length of the CDR3 is 15 residues. In DNA, the CDR3 is TGTGCCAGCAGCAATCCTAACCTCCAGGGTGGTGAGCAGTTCTTC. This translates into CASSNPNLQGGEQFF.

Ten or more counts support this clonotype. The CDR3, as DNA: TGTGCCAGCAGTTTAGGGGGGCGCATGAACACTGAAGCTTTCTTT. This translates into CASSLGGRMNTEAFF. The chain recombines TRBV28 with TRBJ1-1; weak D call: TRBD1 (6 bases). The CDR3 has 15 residues. The V gene's germline CDR1 is MDHEN and CDR2 SYDVKM. Trimming left V 2 bases short and J 0 bases short, with 10 bases between.

This clonotype has only a few counts. This chain connects TRBV20-1 to TRBJ2-1; D gene uncertain. Germline V gene lookup returns CDR1 DFQATT and CDR2 SNEGSKA (reference sequence). The CDR3 has 12 amino acids. Trimming cost V 0 bases and J 14 bases, with 14 bases left between them. Here the CDR3 reads CSARDRRKVEFF. The DNA for the CDR3 is TGCAGTGCTAGAGATAGGCGCAAGGTGGAGTTCTTC.

This clonotype was observed a few times. The chain uses TRBV3-1 and TRBJ2-1; perhaps TRBD2 as D (7 bases). Trimming shortened V by 4 bases and J by 8 bases, and 15 bases separated the two germline ends. The CDR3 is made up of 14 amino acids. CDR1 is LGHDT and CDR2 is YNNKEL in the germline V gene (reference sequence). This CDR3 reads CASSLVGGHDEQFF. The CDR3 region has the DNA TGTGCCAGCAGCCTCGTCGGGGGGCACGATGAGCAGTTCTTC.

This clonotype occurred a few times. The chain combines TRBV7-6 with TRBJ2-5; the D gene is possibly TRBD2 (6 bases). V shed 4 bases and J shed 5 bases, with 8 bases lying between them. Germline V lookup: CDR1 SGHVS, CDR2 FNYEAQ. This CDR3 is built from 12 residues. The CDR3 nucleotides are TGTGCCAGCAGCTCTAGCGCTGAGACCCAGTACTTC. This sequence encodes CASSSSAETQYF.

The V and J genes are TRBV20-1 and TRBJ2-5, with D possibly matching TRBD1 (8 bases). The V and J ends lost 5 bases and 6 bases respectively, with 28 bases between them. Looked up from germline, CDR1 is DFQATT and CDR2 is SNEGSKA (reference sequence). The CDR3 runs to 17 residues. The CDR3 region is CSAPPRGARGREKTQYF. For the CDR3, the DNA is TGCAGTGCTCCACCCCGGGGGGCCAGGGGGCGCGAAAAGACCCAGTACTTC.

V and J are TRBV20-1 and TRBJ2-7, with D perhaps TRBD2 (5 bases). Trimming took off 1 base at V and 2 bases at J, with 12 bases between the two ends. The CDR3 length is 14 residues. Germline V gene lookup returns CDR1 DFQATT and CDR2 SNEGSKA (reference sequence). In nucleotides, the CDR3 is TGCAGTGCTAGAGGAGCCGGGGAGACCTACGAGCAGTACTTC. Its translation: CSARGAGETYEQYF.

This clonotype has just a few counts. The CDR3 reads CASSGDRGLQPQHF. The CDR3 bases are TGTGCCAGCAGCGGGGACAGGGGGCTGCAGCCCCAGCATTTT. The rearrangement links TRBV7-8 to TRBJ1-5, with 12 bases matching TRBD1. V was pared by 5 bases and J by 7 bases, with 3 bases of the junction left unmatched. Germline-derived CDR1 and CDR2 are SGHVS and FQNEAQ. CDR3 length: 14 amino acids.

This chain links TRBV4-3 with TRBJ2-1, with 9 positions matching TRBD2. V was pared by 3 bases and J by 3 bases, with 3 bases of the junction left unmatched. CDR1 is LGHNA, CDR2 YSLEER, per germline. The CDR3 totals 15 residues. CDR3 residues: CASSQGLAVYNEQFF. The CDR3 DNA sequence: TGCGCCAGCAGCCAGGGACTAGCAGTCTACAATGAGCAGTTCTTC.

The V gene is TRBV7-9, the J gene TRBJ1-6, with D possibly TRBD1 on 6 matching bases. The ends were cut back, 8 bases at V and 6 bases at J, with 8 bases in the middle. This CDR3 is built from 12 residues. Per germline, CDR1 SEHNR and CDR2 FQNEAQ (reference sequence). CDR3 sequence reads: CASGGSNSPLHF. CDR3 nucleotide sequence: TGTGCCAGCGGGGGCTCTAATTCACCCCTCCACTTT.

Here the CDR3 reads CASSRGNGYSNYGYTF. The CDR3 region has the DNA TGTGCCAGCAGTCGGGGAAATGGGTATTCTAACTATGGCTACACCTTC. V gene TRBV6-6 combines with J gene TRBJ1-2; D not resolved. The CDR3 has 16 amino acids. V was trimmed by 5 bases and J by 0 bases, leaving 16 bases between them. The germline CDR1 and CDR2 sequences are MNHNY and SVGAGI (reference sequence).

The V call is TRBV14, the J call TRBJ2-1; 12 bases agree with TRBD2. CDR1 is SGHDN and CDR2 is FVKESK in the germline V gene. The CDR3 is 18 residues long. Losses at the gene ends were 4 bases for V and 3 bases for J; bases not matched to a gene: 10. The chain's CDR3 is CASSPTGLAGSNYNEQFF. The CDR3 region has the DNA TGTGCCAGCAGCCCTACCGGACTAGCGGGATCGAACTACAATGAGCAGTTCTTC.

This rearrangement joins TRBV7-9 to TRBJ1-1; D is perhaps TRBD1 (5 bases). CDR1 and CDR2 (germline): SEHNR, FQNEAQ (reference sequence). The CDR3 has 15 residues. V lost 1 base and J lost 4, with 13 bases in between. CDR3 in amino acids: CASSLGRDGSTEAFF. CDR3 DNA: TGTGCCAGCAGCTTAGGGCGGGACGGGAGCACTGAAGCTTTCTTT.

The chain links TRBV6-2 or TRBV6-3 to TRBJ2-7; 7 nucleotides match TRBD1. Per germline, CDR1 MNHEY and CDR2 SVGEGT. The CDR3 runs 13 residues. Unmatched junction bases numbered 9, after V lost 10 bases and J lost 3 bases. The CDR3 spells CATKGTDSYEQYF. CDR3 coding DNA: TGTGCCACTAAAGGGACAGACAGCTACGAGCAGTACTTC.

The chain has TRBV6-6 and TRBJ2-7; D is unclear. This CDR3 is 15 amino acids long. Germline CDR1 is MNHNY and CDR2 is SVGAGI (reference sequence). V lost 0 bases and J 0 bases, leaving 9 bases between the germline ends. The CDR3 here is CASSYSSAFSYEQYF. The CDR3 nucleotides read TGTGCCAGCAGTTACTCGTCAGCCTTCTCCTACGAGCAGTACTTC.

To note about this clonotype: The junction departs from germline at one end; a sequencing error may be responsible. This chain links TRBV2 with TRBJ1-6; 7 nucleotides line up with TRBD1. Germline V CDR1 and CDR2: SNHLY, FYNNEI. This CDR3 is 14 amino acids long. Here the CDR3 DNA reads TGTGCCAGCAGTGAAAGGGACAGCAATTTACCCCTCCACTTT. Encoded protein: CASSERDSNLPLHF.